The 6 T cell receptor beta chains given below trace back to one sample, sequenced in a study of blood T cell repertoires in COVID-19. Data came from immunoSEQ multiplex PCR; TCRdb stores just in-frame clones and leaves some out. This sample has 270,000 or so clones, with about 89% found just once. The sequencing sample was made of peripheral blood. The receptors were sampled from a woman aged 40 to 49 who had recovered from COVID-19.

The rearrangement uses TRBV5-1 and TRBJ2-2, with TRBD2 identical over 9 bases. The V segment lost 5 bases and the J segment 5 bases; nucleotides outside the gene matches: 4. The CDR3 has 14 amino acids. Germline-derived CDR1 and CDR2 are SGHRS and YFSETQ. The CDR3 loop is CASRLLAGTGELFF. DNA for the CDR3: TGCGCCAGCAGATTACTAGCGGGTACCGGGGAGCTGTTTTTT.

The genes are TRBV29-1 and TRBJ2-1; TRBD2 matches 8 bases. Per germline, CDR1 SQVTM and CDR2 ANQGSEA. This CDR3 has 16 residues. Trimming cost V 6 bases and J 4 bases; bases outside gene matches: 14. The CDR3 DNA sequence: TGCAGCGTCATTGCTAGCGGGCCTTACTTTTACAATGAGCAGTTCTTC. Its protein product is CSVIASGPYFYNEQFF.

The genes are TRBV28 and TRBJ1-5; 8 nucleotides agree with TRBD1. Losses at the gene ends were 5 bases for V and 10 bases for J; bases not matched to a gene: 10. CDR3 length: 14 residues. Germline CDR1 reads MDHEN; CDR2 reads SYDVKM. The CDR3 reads CASSLRQGRRPQHF. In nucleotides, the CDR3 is TGTGCCAGCAGTCTAAGACAGGGGCGGCGACCCCAGCATTTT.

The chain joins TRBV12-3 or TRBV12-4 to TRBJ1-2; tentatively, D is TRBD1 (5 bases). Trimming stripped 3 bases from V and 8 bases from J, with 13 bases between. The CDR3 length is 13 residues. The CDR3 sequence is CASSLIQGLGYTF. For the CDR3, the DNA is TGTGCCAGCAGTTTGATCCAGGGCTTGGGCTACACCTTC.

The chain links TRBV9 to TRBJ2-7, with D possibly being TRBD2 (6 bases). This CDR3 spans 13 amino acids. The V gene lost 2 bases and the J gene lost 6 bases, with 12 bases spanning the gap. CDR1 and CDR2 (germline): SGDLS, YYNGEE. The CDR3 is CASSVTGVSEQYF. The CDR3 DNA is TGTGCCAGCAGCGTCACGGGAGTATCCGAGCAGTACTTC.

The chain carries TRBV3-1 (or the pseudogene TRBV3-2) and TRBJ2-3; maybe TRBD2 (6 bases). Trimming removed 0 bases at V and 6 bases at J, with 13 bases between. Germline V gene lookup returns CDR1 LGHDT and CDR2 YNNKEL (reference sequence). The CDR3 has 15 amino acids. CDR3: CASSQEGSGRDTQYF. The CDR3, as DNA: TGTGCCAGCAGCCAAGAGGGGAGCGGGCGGGATACGCAGTATTTT.